One and the same sample provided the 13 T cell receptor beta chains below, sequenced in a study of shared clonotypes between healthy human individuals. Assay used: immunoSEQ multiplex PCR; TCRdb lists only in-frame clones, some missing. The table lists around 510,000 clones, around 77% of them singletons. The material sequenced was PBMCs. Receptors were obtained from a woman aged 40-49 years in good health. Some clones in this sample may be carry-over from other donors' samples.

This clone was seen a few times. CDR3 region: CASSQAGTTYNEQFF. The DNA for the CDR3 is TGTGCCAGCAGCCAAGCCGGGACTACCTACAATGAGCAGTTCTTC. The chain couples TRBV7-3 to TRBJ2-1; 7 bases are shared with TRBD2. This CDR3 is 15 amino acids long. Germline-derived CDR1 and CDR2 are SGHTA and FQGTGA. V was clipped by 5 bases and J by 2 bases; unmatched bases: 6.

As to this clone: The sample has other DNA sequences that encode this CDR3 too. V and J are TRBV7-3 and TRBJ2-3; no definite D call. The germline V gene has CDR1 SGHTA and CDR2 FQGTGA. This CDR3 region has 13 residues. Trimming removed 0 bases at V and 6 bases at J, with 7 bases between. CDR3 sequence: CASSLTPGDTQYF. The CDR3, as DNA: TGTGCCAGCAGCTTAACGCCCGGGGATACGCAGTATTTT. Full variable domain (missing parts from reference TRBV7-3 and TRBJ2-3): GAGVSQTPSNKVTEKGKYVELRCDPISGHTALYWYRQSLGQGPEFLIYFQGTGAADDSGLPNDRFFAVRPEGSVSTLKIQRTERGDSAVYLCASSLTPGDTQYFGPGTRLTVL.

The rearrangement joins TRBV30 to TRBJ1-1; 8 bases fit TRBD1. Looked up from germline, CDR1 is GTSNPN and CDR2 is SVGIG (reference sequence). The CDR3 runs 13 residues. V shed 4 bases, J shed 5 bases, and the junction held 6 bases outside the gene matches. The CDR3 loop reads CAWKRTGRTEAFF. The CDR3 nucleotides are TGTGCCTGGAAGAGGACAGGGCGAACTGAAGCTTTCTTT.

This clone was seen a few times. The V and J genes are TRBV5-1 and TRBJ2-7; D uncertain. The CDR3 spans 15 residues. Germline CDR1 and CDR2: SGHRS and YFSETQ. Trimming took 0 bases from V and 2 from J, leaving 12 bases between them. DNA of the CDR3: TGCGCCAGCAGCTTGGATGGCAACCATCCCTACGAGCAGTACTTC. The encoded protein is CASSLDGNHPYEQYF.

The chain is built from TRBV4-2 and TRBJ2-7; 10 bases fit TRBD1. This CDR3 region has 16 residues. Germline loops: CDR1 LGHNA, CDR2 YNFKEQ. V was pared by 5 bases and J by 1 base, with 8 bases of the junction left unmatched. CDR3 residues: CASSAERTGGSYEQYF. The CDR3 DNA is TGTGCCAGCAGCGCGGAACGGACAGGGGGTTCCTACGAGCAGTACTTC.

This clone was observed a single time. V and J are TRBV5-6 and TRBJ1-3; D unresolved. Trimming left V 1 base short and J 0 bases short, with 11 bases between. Germline loops: CDR1 SGHDT, CDR2 YYEEEE. The CDR3 has 16 residues. The CDR3 loop is CASSLTSGNSGNTIYF. CDR3 nucleotide sequence: TGTGCCAGCAGCTTGACTTCCGGGAACTCTGGAAACACCATATATTTT.

This chain joins TRBV15 and TRBJ2-7; TRBD1 is a possible D gene (5 bases). Germline CDR1 reads LNHNV; CDR2 reads YYDKDF (reference sequence). The CDR3 covers 13 residues. The V end was cut by 3 bases, the J end by 7 bases, with 13 bases between. CDR3: CATSRTRVGEQYF. The DNA for the CDR3 is TGTGCCACCAGCAGGACCAGGGTCGGGGAGCAGTACTTC.

The V call is TRBV5-1, the J call TRBJ1-1, with 9 bases lining up with TRBD1. CDR3 size: 19 residues. Germline loops: CDR1 SGHRS, CDR2 YFSETQ. Losses at the gene ends were 3 bases for V and 1 base for J; bases not matched to a gene: 16. Written as DNA, the CDR3 is TGCGCCAGCAGCTGGCCCCGGGACAGGGCATTTTTAAGGAACACTGAAGCTTTCTTT. Translating gives CASSWPRDRAFLRNTEAFF.

J is TRBJ1-1 and V is TRBV30; D gene uncertain. Germline CDR1 and CDR2: GTSNPN and SVGIG (reference sequence). The CDR3 runs to 13 residues. With 4 bases removed from V and 5 bases from J, the gap between germline ends came to 14 bases. In nucleotides, the CDR3 is TGTGCCTGGATCCGGTCCCGGGGAACTGAAGCTTTCTTT. Its translation: CAWIRSRGTEAFF.

The gene calls are TRBV6-1 and TRBJ2-3; 7 bases map to TRBD2. Germline V gene data show CDR1 as MNHNS and CDR2 as SASEGT. The CDR3 runs to 14 residues. After removal of 6 bases from V and 0 bases from J, the junction contained 3 bases not matched to a gene. CDR3 DNA sequence: TGTGCCAGCAGCCGTAGCGGGAGCACAGATACGCAGTATTTT. It translates to CASSRSGSTDTQYF.

This clone appeared a few times. Other DNA sequences in this sample translate to the same CDR3. The genes are TRBV5-4 and TRBJ2-3; D is unresolved. Per germline, CDR1 SGHNT and CDR2 YYREEE (reference sequence). V was clipped by 1 base and J by 4 bases, with 4 bases between them. The CDR3 is 12 amino acids. The CDR3 spells CASSLSADTQYF. DNA for the CDR3: TGTGCCAGCAGCTTGTCGGCAGATACGCAGTATTTT. The whole variable domain, remainder taken from reference TRBV5-4 and TRBJ2-3, is ETGVTQSPTHLIKTRGQQVTLRCSSQSGHNTVSWYQQALGQGPQFIFQYYREEENGRGNFPPRFSGLQFPNYSSELNVNALELDDSALYLCASSLSADTQYFGPGTRLTVL.

J is TRBJ2-1 and V is TRBV18; TRBD1 or TRBD2 may be the D gene (5 bases each). Deletions cut 6 bases from V and 6 bases from J, with 21 bases between. The CDR3 length is 16 residues. CDR1 KGHSH and CDR2 LQKENI come from the germline V gene. The CDR3 DNA is TGTGCCAGCTCCTCCGGTGGCCCGAGTGGGGGCAATGAGCAGTTCTTC. This translates into CASSSGGPSGGNEQFF.

As concerns this clone: This specimen includes other DNA sequences encoding the same CDR3. This chain joins TRBV7-3 and TRBJ1-2; maybe TRBD1 (5 bases). The V gene lost 5 bases and the J gene lost 2 bases, with 9 bases spanning the gap. Germline CDR1 and CDR2: SGHTA and FQGTGA. This CDR3 has 13 residues. The CDR3 region has the DNA TGTGCCAGCAGCCTGGGGGGGAACTATGGCTACACCTTC. This gives the protein CASSLGGNYGYTF.